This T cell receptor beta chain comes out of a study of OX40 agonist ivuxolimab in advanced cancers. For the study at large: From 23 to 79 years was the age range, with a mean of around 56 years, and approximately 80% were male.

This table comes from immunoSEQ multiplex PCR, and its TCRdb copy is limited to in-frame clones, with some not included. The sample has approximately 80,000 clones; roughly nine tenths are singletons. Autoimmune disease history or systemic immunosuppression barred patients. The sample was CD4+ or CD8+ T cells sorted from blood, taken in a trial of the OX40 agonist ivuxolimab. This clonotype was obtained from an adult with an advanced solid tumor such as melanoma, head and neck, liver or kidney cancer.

The CDR3 loop is CASSTPQGFYSNQPQHF. The CDR3 DNA reads as TGTGCCAGCAGCACCCCCCAGGGGTTTTATAGCAATCAGCCCCAGCATTTT. This chain links TRBV28 with TRBJ1-5; D may be TRBD1 (6 bases). The germline gives CDR1 MDHEN, CDR2 SYDVKM. Trimming removed 6 bases at V and 0 bases at J, with 18 bases between. This CDR3 is 17 amino acids long.